This T cell receptor beta chain was identified during a study of spatial heterogeneity in lung cancer. In the study overall: Each distinct TCR and UMI combination averaged more than ten appearances in raw reads.

TCRdb redid the calling of the 5' RACE reads with MiXCR, one entry per CDR3 protein. The sample includes approximately 15,000 distinct CDR3 sequences, roughly 3.9% of them seen just once. V dropped 3 bases and J dropped 1 base, with 12 bases sitting between them. The CDR3 runs to 14 residues. The germline CDR1 and CDR2 sequences are SQVTM and ANQGSEA. Regarding time point: sample taken at primary tumor resection. This clonotype was observed many times. Little can be read into the size of this beta chain, an off-target read in a library designed for alpha chains. The material sequenced was normal lung tissue next to the tumor, taken at surgery. The chain recombines TRBV29-1 with TRBJ1-1; maybe TRBD1 (6 bases). This clonotype was sampled from a male donor with early-stage non-small cell lung cancer. CDR3 in DNA: TGCAGCGTTGAGTGGCAGGGGAGGAACACTGAAGCTTTCTTT. Amino acid sequence: CSVEWQGRNTEAFF. The variable domain in full, completed from reference TRBV29-1 and TRBJ1-1, reads SAVISQKPSRDICQRGTSLTIQCQVDSQVTMMFWYRQQPGQSLTLIATANQGSEATYESGFVIDKFPISRPNLTFSTLTVSNMSPEDSSIYLCSVEWQGRNTEAFFGQGTRLTVV.